Listed here are 28 T cell receptor beta chains from one sample, sequenced in a study of cytomegalovirus exposure and HLA in healthy donors. The PCR made use of 60 Vbeta and 13 Jbeta primers. Here immunoSEQ multiplex PCR was the method, and the copy in TCRdb shows in-frame clones only, minus some. The sample carries 150,000 to 180,000 clones, around 81% recorded once. Input material: PBMCs. Every receptor here comes from a woman aged 40 to 55 in good health and CMV-seropositive.

The rearrangement joins TRBV13 to TRBJ2-3; D is perhaps TRBD2 (5 bases). Germline V gives CDR1 PRHDT, CDR2 FYEKMQ (reference sequence). This CDR3 comprises 13 residues. The ends were cut back, 5 bases at V and 3 bases at J, with 9 bases in the middle. CDR3 residues: CASSHRGTDTQYF. For the CDR3, the DNA is TGTGCCAGCAGCCACAGAGGGACAGATACGCAGTATTTT. Based on the CDR3 plus reference TRBV13 and TRBJ2-3, the full variable domain is AAGVIQSPRHLIKEKRETATLKCYPIPRHDTVYWYQQGPGQDPQFLISFYEKMQSDKGSIPDRFSAQQFSDYHSELNMSSLELGDSALYFCASSHRGTDTQYFGPGTRLTVL.

This clone was seen a single time. The J gene is TRBJ2-2, the V gene TRBV29-1; D is ambiguous. Germline CDR1 is SQVTM and CDR2 is ANQGSEA. Between the trimmed V and J ends, which lost 5 bases and 4 bases, there was a span of 11 bases. This CDR3 has 13 amino acids. CDR3 DNA sequence: TGCAGCGTTTCCCGGCGGAGCACCGGGGAGCTGTTTTTT. This encodes CSVSRRSTGELFF.

The rearrangement uses TRBV4-2 and TRBJ2-3, with TRBD2 identical over 7 bases. With V trimmed by 1 base and J by 4 bases, 5 bases remained unmatched. The length of the CDR3 is 15 residues. From germline, CDR1 is LGHNA and CDR2 YNFKEQ. CDR3 nucleotide sequence: TGTGCCAGCAGCCAAGGGGGAGGGGAGGCAGATACGCAGTATTTT. Translating it yields CASSQGGGEADTQYF.

This chain connects TRBV5-1 to TRBJ2-3; TRBD2 aligns across 7 bases. The V segment lost 1 base and the J segment 2 bases; nucleotides outside the gene matches: 13. CDR3 length: 18 amino acids. Germline lookup yields CDR1 SGHRS and CDR2 YFSETQ. CDR3 nucleotide sequence: TGCGCCAGCAGCTTGATTATGGCTAGCGGTACATTCACAGATACGCAGTATTTT. Translated: CASSLIMASGTFTDTQYF.

The gene calls are TRBV28 and TRBJ1-2; no firm D call. The V gene's germline CDR1 is MDHEN and CDR2 SYDVKM. Trimming removed 1 base at V and 3 bases at J, with 6 bases between. CDR3 length: 13 amino acids. The CDR3 here is CASSLLPDYGYTF. Here the CDR3 DNA reads TGTGCCAGCAGTTTATTACCGGACTATGGCTACACCTTC.

This chain joins TRBV11-3 and TRBJ2-7, with TRBD2 identical over 10 bases. With V trimmed by 5 bases and J by 3 bases, 13 bases remained unmatched. The CDR3 length is 17 residues. Germline assignment: CDR1 SGHNT and CDR2 YENEEA. The DNA for the CDR3 is TGTGCCAGCAGCACCGCCCTAGCGGGAGTACCCCTCTACGAGCAGTACTTC. As protein: CASSTALAGVPLYEQYF.

V gene TRBV5-1 combines with J gene TRBJ2-7, with 9 bases that match TRBD2. This CDR3 contains 14 residues. CDR1 is SGHRS and CDR2 is YFSETQ in the germline V gene. With 4 bases clipped from V and 7 bases from J, the junction kept 9 bases outside the gene matches. The CDR3 bases are TGCGCCAGCAGCGTTAGCGGGAGATTCGGGGAGCAGTACTTC. Its protein is CASSVSGRFGEQYF. Together with reference TRBV5-1 and TRBJ2-7, the CDR3 gives the full variable domain: KAGVTQTPRYLIKTRGQQVTLSCSPISGHRSVSWYQQTPGQGLQFLFEYFSETQRNKGNFPGRFSGRQFSNSRSEMNVSTLELGDSALYLCASSVSGRFGEQYFGPGTRLTVT.

V gene TRBV11-3 combines with J gene TRBJ1-3; 7 bases agree with TRBD1. After removal of 6 bases from V and 0 bases from J, the junction contained 2 bases not matched to a gene. Germline V CDR1 and CDR2: SGHNT, YENEEA. The CDR3 extends over 14 amino acids. The CDR3 loop is CASSTGASGNTIYF. The DNA for the CDR3 is TGTGCCAGCAGTACAGGGGCCTCTGGAAACACCATATATTTT.

The rearrangement links TRBV6-1 to TRBJ2-7, with D perhaps TRBD1 (6 bases). This CDR3 is built from 13 residues. V lost 5 bases and J 2 bases, leaving 10 bases between the germline ends. CDR1 is MNHNS, CDR2 SASEGT, per germline. The CDR3 loop reads CASSMTGTYEQYF. The CDR3 nucleotides are TGTGCCAGCAGTATGACAGGTACCTACGAGCAGTACTTC.

The chain is built from TRBV30 and TRBJ2-5; weak D call: TRBD1 (8 bases). The CDR3 has 13 residues. CDR1 and CDR2 (germline): GTSNPN, SVGIG (reference sequence). The V gene lost 3 bases and the J gene lost 11 bases, with 19 bases spanning the gap. CDR3 DNA: TGTGCCTGGAGCTTTCAGGGGGCGGGAGAGCAGTACTTC. The encoded protein is CAWSFQGAGEQYF.

V is TRBV18 and J is TRBJ2-5; 8 bases align to TRBD1. Trimming at V came to 6 bases and at J to 2 bases, leaving 8 bases not matched to a gene. Germline V lookup: CDR1 KGHSH, CDR2 LQKENI. This CDR3 has 15 amino acids. The CDR3 DNA is TGTGCCAGCTCCGTCGAACGGACAGGGCAAGAGACCCAGTACTTC. This sequence encodes CASSVERTGQETQYF.

The chain joins TRBV5-1 to TRBJ2-5; D ambiguous. Per germline, CDR1 SGHRS and CDR2 YFSETQ. Trimming stripped 2 bases from V and 3 bases from J, with 8 bases between. The CDR3 totals 13 residues. CDR3 bases: TGCGCCAGCAGCTTTGGGCTCGAAGAGACCCAGTACTTC. It translates to CASSFGLEETQYF.

J is TRBJ1-3 and V is TRBV18; TRBD1 aligns across 7 bases. The CDR3 is 15 residues long. The V segment lost 3 bases and the J segment 0 bases; nucleotides outside the gene matches: 2. CDR1 is KGHSH and CDR2 is LQKENI in the germline V gene. CDR3 DNA sequence: TGTGCCAGCTCACCGGACAGGATCTCTGGAAACACCATATATTTT. Its translation is CASSPDRISGNTIYF.

The rearrangement joins TRBV14 to TRBJ2-1; 9 bases map to TRBD2. Trimming took 4 bases from V and 6 from J; bases not matched to a gene: 10. CDR3 length: 16 residues. Germline V lookup: CDR1 SGHDN, CDR2 FVKESK. The DNA of the CDR3 is TGTGCCAGCAGCCTGACCGGTAGCGGGAGTGCCAATGAGCAGTTCTTC. Protein sequence: CASSLTGSGSANEQFF.

This chain connects TRBV4-1 to TRBJ2-1; TRBD2 agrees at 14 bases. V dropped 1 base and J dropped 7; count of bases not matched to a gene: 6. The CDR3 has 17 residues. Germline loops: CDR1 MGHRA, CDR2 YSYEKL. CDR3: CASSQGTSGRSHNEQFF. The DNA for the CDR3 is TGCGCCAGCAGCCAAGGGACTAGCGGGAGGTCCCATAATGAGCAGTTCTTC.

This clone was seen a few times. This CDR3 reads CASRWGVSNTGELFF. DNA for the CDR3: TGCGCCAGCAGATGGGGGGTCTCGAACACCGGGGAGCTGTTTTTT. The chain recombines TRBV5-1 with TRBJ2-2, with D perhaps TRBD2 (6 bases). V was pared by 5 bases and J by 0 bases, with 11 bases between. Germline V lookup: CDR1 SGHRS, CDR2 YFSETQ. The CDR3 runs to 15 residues.

V gene TRBV28 combines with J gene TRBJ1-1; TRBD1 matches at 8 bases. Trimming at V came to 5 bases and at J to 4 bases, leaving 6 bases not matched to a gene. Germline V gene data show CDR1 as MDHEN and CDR2 as SYDVKM. The CDR3 is 14 amino acids. The CDR3 DNA reads TGTGCCAGCAGTCCGTTTACAGGGGGCACTGAAGCTTTCTTT. It encodes CASSPFTGGTEAFF.

The rearrangement uses TRBV4-1 and TRBJ2-7; D is unresolved. Germline V gene sequence: CDR1 MGHRA, CDR2 YSYEKL. The CDR3 is 16 amino acids. Trimming pared 4 bases from V and 0 bases from J, leaving 16 bases between. For the CDR3, the DNA is TGCGCCAGCAGCCCCTGGGCCCTGGGCAACTCCTACGAGCAGTACTTC. This sequence encodes CASSPWALGNSYEQYF.

The CDR3 loop is CASRGVGELFF. The CDR3 DNA follows: TGTGCCAGCAGGGGTGTCGGGGAGCTGTTTTTT. The gene calls are TRBV19 and TRBJ2-2, with D perhaps TRBD1 (6 bases). The V and J ends lost 9 bases and 7 bases respectively, with 9 bases between them. The CDR3 spans 11 residues. Germline assignment: CDR1 LNHDA and CDR2 SQIVND (reference sequence).

The CDR3 protein is CASSLAGTGRYNEQFF. CDR3 in DNA: TGCGCCAGCAGCTTGGCCGGGACAGGGAGGTACAATGAGCAGTTCTTC. This chain connects TRBV5-1 to TRBJ2-1; 9 bases map to TRBD1. CDR1 and CDR2 from the germline V gene are SGHRS and YFSETQ. This CDR3 has 16 amino acids. With 0 bases clipped from V and 4 bases from J, the junction kept 5 bases outside the gene matches.

The chain links TRBV27 to TRBJ2-1, with TRBD2 identical over 8 bases. The V gene's germline CDR1 is MNHEY and CDR2 SMNVEV (reference sequence). J was trimmed by 8 bases and V by 3 bases; bases with no gene match: 3. There are 13 residues in the CDR3. The DNA for the CDR3 is TGTGCCAGCAGTTTTCGGACTAGCTATGAGCAGTTCTTC. Translated: CASSFRTSYEQFF.

This clone appeared a few times. The chain uses TRBV5-4 and TRBJ1-4; 10 bases are a match to TRBD1. In germline, CDR1 is SGHNT, CDR2 YYREEE (reference sequence). The CDR3 has 12 residues. V gave up 4 bases and J gave up 12 bases; unmatched junction bases: 3. The CDR3 coding sequence is TGTGCCAGCAGCGGGGACAGGGGTCAACTGTTTTTT. Protein sequence: CASSGDRGQLFF. Variable domain in full (rest from reference TRBV5-4 and TRBJ1-4): ETGVTQSPTHLIKTRGQQVTLRCSSQSGHNTVSWYQQALGQGPQFIFQYYREEENGRGNFPPRFSGLQFPNYSSELNVNALELDDSALYLCASSGDRGQLFFGSGTQLSVL.

The CDR3 sequence: CASSEKGQGAHEQFF. The CDR3 nucleotides read TGCGCCAGCAGTGAGAAAGGACAGGGGGCACATGAGCAGTTCTTC. This chain joins TRBV10-2 and TRBJ2-1; TRBD1 matches at 11 bases. Germline loops: CDR1 WSHSY, CDR2 SAAADI. Losses at the gene ends were 2 bases for V and 8 bases for J; bases not matched to a gene: 5. The CDR3 runs 15 residues.

The chain is built from TRBV11-3 and TRBJ2-1; 9 bases match TRBD1. The CDR3 has 17 residues. In germline, CDR1 is SGHNT, CDR2 YENEEA. V shed 3 bases and J 3 bases; nucleotides not matched to a gene: 9. The CDR3, as DNA: TGTGCCAGCAGCTTGGAGACAGGGGGTATGAGCTACAATGAGCAGTTCTTC. This translates into CASSLETGGMSYNEQFF. Full variable domain (outside the CDR3, taken from reference TRBV11-3 and TRBJ2-1): EAGVVQSPRYKIIEKKQPVAFWCNPISGHNTLYWYLQNLGQGPELLIRYENEEAVDDSQLPKDRFSAERLKGVDSTLKIQPAELGDSAVYLCASSLETGGMSYNEQFFGPGTRLTVL.

A note on this clone: A read error may produce the germline difference seen at one junction end. The genes are TRBV20-1 and TRBJ1-6, with a weak D call TRBD1 (5 bases). Germline CDR1 reads DFQATT; CDR2 reads SNEGSKA (reference sequence). The CDR3 runs 11 residues. The CDR3 loop reads CSARAGARGDF. The CDR3, as DNA: TGCAGTGCTAGGGCTGGGGCGCGGGGGGACTTT.

The table lists this clone with a count of one. This rearrangement joins TRBV5-4 to TRBJ2-1; TRBD2 might be the D (6 bases). The V end lost 2 bases, the J end lost 2 bases, and 11 bases lay between the germline ends. Germline CDR1 SGHNT, CDR2 YYREEE (reference sequence). The CDR3 is 15 residues long. The CDR3 DNA reads TGTGCCAGCAGCTTTAGCGGAACTACCTACAATGAGCAGTTCTTC. Its translation: CASSFSGTTYNEQFF.

This clone has a handful of counts. V usage is TRBV2 and J usage is TRBJ2-1; a weak D match, TRBD1 (6 bases). The CDR3 contains 15 residues. The V gene's germline CDR1 is SNHLY and CDR2 FYNNEI. Trimming removed 7 bases from V and 2 bases from J, with 15 bases in between. The DNA of the CDR3 is TGTGCCAGCATCCAAGGGGGATATCCCTACAATGAGCAGTTCTTC. This sequence encodes CASIQGGYPYNEQFF.

The table lists this clone with a few counts. The chain employs TRBV12-2 and TRBJ2-1; the table names TRBD1, a call not compared with the DNA. TRBV12-2 is labeled a pseudogene. CDR3 length: 18 amino acids. CDR3 in amino acids: CASRSEFPRAPSYNEQFF. The DNA of the CDR3 is TGTGCAAGTCGCTCAGAGTTCCCCAGGGCTCCCTCCTACAATGAGCAGTTCTTC.